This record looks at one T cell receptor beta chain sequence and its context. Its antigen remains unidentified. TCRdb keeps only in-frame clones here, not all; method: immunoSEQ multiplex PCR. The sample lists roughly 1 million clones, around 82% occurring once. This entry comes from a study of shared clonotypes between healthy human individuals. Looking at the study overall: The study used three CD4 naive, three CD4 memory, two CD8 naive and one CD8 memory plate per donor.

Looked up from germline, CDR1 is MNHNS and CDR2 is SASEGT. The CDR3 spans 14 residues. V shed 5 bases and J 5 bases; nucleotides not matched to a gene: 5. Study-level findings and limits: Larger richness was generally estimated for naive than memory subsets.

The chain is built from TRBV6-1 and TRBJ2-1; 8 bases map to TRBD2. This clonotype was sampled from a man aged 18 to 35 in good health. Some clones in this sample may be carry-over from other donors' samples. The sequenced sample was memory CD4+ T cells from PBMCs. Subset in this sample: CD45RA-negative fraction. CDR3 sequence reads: CASSRAGAHNEQFF. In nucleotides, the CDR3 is TGTGCCAGCAGTAGAGCGGGAGCCCACAATGAGCAGTTCTTC.